This entry is about one T cell receptor beta chain. Measured with immunoSEQ multiplex PCR; TCRdb has only the in-frame clones, and not every one. Among hundreds of thousands of clones listed, roughly 83% were seen once. Unmatched junction bases numbered 3, after V lost 2 bases and J lost 0 bases. The length of the CDR3 is 16 residues. Germline V CDR1 and CDR2: SNHLY, FYNNEI. The sample comes from a study of blood T cell repertoires in COVID-19. The overall study: Material from acute and convalescent COVID-19 was sourced from the United States, Italy and Spain.

Sequenced sample: peripheral blood. The receptor comes from a man aged 80 or over with acute or convalescent COVID-19. The J gene is TRBJ2-2, the V gene TRBV2; 7 nucleotides agree with TRBD1. The CDR3 loop reads CASSELGTANTGELFF. CDR3 nucleotides: TGTGCCAGCAGTGAACTGGGGACAGCGAACACCGGGGAGCTGTTTTTT.